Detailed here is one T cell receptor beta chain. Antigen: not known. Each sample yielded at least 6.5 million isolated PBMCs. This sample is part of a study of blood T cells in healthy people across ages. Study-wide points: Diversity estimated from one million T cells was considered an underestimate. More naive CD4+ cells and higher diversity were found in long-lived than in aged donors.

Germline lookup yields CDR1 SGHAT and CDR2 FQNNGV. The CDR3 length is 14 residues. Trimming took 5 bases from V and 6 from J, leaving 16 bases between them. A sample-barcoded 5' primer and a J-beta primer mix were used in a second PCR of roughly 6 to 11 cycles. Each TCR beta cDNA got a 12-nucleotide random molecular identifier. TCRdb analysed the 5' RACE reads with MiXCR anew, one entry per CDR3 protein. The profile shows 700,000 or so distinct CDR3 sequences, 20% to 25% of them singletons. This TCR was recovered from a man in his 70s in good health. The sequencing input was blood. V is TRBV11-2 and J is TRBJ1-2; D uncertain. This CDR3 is CASSEFRAPHGYTF. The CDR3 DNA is TGTGCCAGCAGCGAATTCCGGGCACCCCATGGCTACACCTTC.